This T cell receptor (beta chain) was identified in a study of blood T cell repertoires in COVID-19. Study in general: Material from acute and convalescent COVID-19 was sourced from the United States, Italy and Spain. Nucleic acid was either cDNA or gDNA, and it came from T cells, B-cell-depleted T cells, or PBMCs.

Original data processing: Cell counts per sample came from amplifying reference gene primers. TCRdb's copy holds only in-frame clones and misses some; the assay was immunoSEQ multiplex PCR. That table supplies the V and J calls and clone size; D and trimming were determined from the DNA. The table includes around 270,000 clones, 80% to 95% detected once. This clone was seen a few times. The origin of this receptor is a person between 18 and 30 years old with COVID-19, enrolled during active disease. Material: peripheral blood.

The CDR3: CASSEKPKNIQYF. The DNA for the CDR3 is TGTGCCAGCAGTGAGAAACCCAAAAACATTCAGTACTTC. The V gene is TRBV12-3 or TRBV12-4, the J gene TRBJ2-4; no reliable D call. This CDR3 is 13 amino acids long. Between the trimmed V and J ends, which lost 5 bases and 2 bases, there was a span of 7 bases.